What follows are 31 T cell receptor beta chains derived from one specimen sequenced in a study of T cells in Graves' hyperthyroidism and ophthalmopathy (dated by TCRdb to between 2018 and 2021). The library came from multiplex PCR. These reads were obtained on an Illumina HiSeq 2000. The TCR beta CDR3 regions were amplified from the RNA transcripts. The TCR CDR3 was subjected to a first round of RT-PCR using the HTBI primer set and the Qiagen OneStep RT-PCR kit. Clones were called with MiXCR by TCRdb after fastp trimmed the public reads at Q25, and only in-frame beta chains were retained. Entries that share a CDR3 protein sequence are merged under the most common genes and DNA. The sample table contains about half a million distinct CDR3 sequences; only one count was recorded for 22% of them. Under 55% of the sample rests with the top ten. The specimen was blood. The receptors here all came from a woman between 70 and 85 years old with Graves' ophthalmopathy.

This clonotype was seen a few times. The J gene is TRBJ2-1, the V gene TRBV20-1; D unresolved. Deletions cut 0 bases from V and 4 bases from J, with 13 bases between. The CDR3 has 15 amino acids. Germline V gene sequence: CDR1 DFQATT, CDR2 SNEGSKA (reference sequence). CDR3 residues: CSARDGVKLYNEQFF. CDR3 DNA: TGCAGTGCTAGAGATGGTGTCAAGCTATACAATGAGCAGTTCTTC.

The chain carries TRBV19 and TRBJ2-5; D unresolved. The CDR3 loop spans 14 amino acids. The germline V and J ends were trimmed by 5 bases and 1 base, with 11 bases remaining between them. Per the germline V gene, CDR1 is LNHDA and CDR2 is SQIVND (reference sequence). As DNA, the CDR3 is TGTGCCAGTAGTGCCCACTTGGGCCAAGAGACCCAGTACTTC. Translating gives CASSAHLGQETQYF. The entire variable domain, with the rest obtained from reference TRBV19 and TRBJ2-5, is as follows: DGGITQSPKYLFRKEGQNVTLSCEQNLNHDAMYWYRQDPGQGLRLIYYSQIVNDFQKGDIAEGYSVSREKKESFPLTVTSAQKNPTAFYLCASSAHLGQETQYFGPGTRLLVL.

This clonotype was detected a few times. The V and J genes are TRBV24-1 and TRBJ2-1; D may be TRBD2 (6 bases). CDR3 size: 16 residues. The V end lost 4 bases, the J end lost 8 bases, and 20 bases lay between the germline ends. CDR1 is KGHDR, CDR2 SFDVKD, per germline. The CDR3, as DNA: TGTGCCACCAGTGACCCCCCGGGGGATACGGGCGATGAGCAGTTCTTC. This codes for CATSDPPGDTGDEQFF.

The genes are TRBV7-8 and TRBJ2-3; 10 nucleotides align to TRBD2. The CDR3 has 15 residues. V trimming: 5 bases; J trimming: 6 bases; junction bases outside the gene matches: 8. Germline lookup yields CDR1 SGHVS and CDR2 FQNEAQ. The CDR3 is CASSPFLAGADTQYF. CDR3 DNA sequence: TGTGCCAGCAGCCCCTTTCTAGCGGGAGCGGATACGCAGTATTTT. The full variable domain, in which reference TRBV7-8 and TRBJ2-3 provide the parts outside the CDR3, is GAGVSQSPRYKVAKRGQDVALRCDPISGHVSLFWYQQALGQGPEFLTYFQNEAQLDKSGLPSDRFFAERPEGSVSTLKIQRTQQEDSAVYLCASSPFLAGADTQYFGPGTRLTVL.

A few counts support this clonotype. One end of the junction is discordant with germline, which a read error may explain. The chain links TRBV12-3 or TRBV12-4 to TRBJ2-3; 9 nucleotides align to TRBD2. The CDR3 runs to 17 residues. This chain's CDR3 is CASGFGTSSAFKDTQYF. As DNA, the CDR3 is TGTGCCAGCGGTTTTGGGACTAGCTCGGCATTCAAGGATACGCAGTATTTT.

The chain is built from TRBV27 and TRBJ2-7; 10 positions agree with TRBD2. The CDR3 sequence is 16 residues long. Trimming cost V 3 bases and J 0 bases; bases outside gene matches: 5. Germline CDR1 is MNHEY and CDR2 is SMNVEV (reference sequence). DNA of the CDR3: TGTGCCAGCAGTTTTCTAGCGGGAGCCCCCTCCTACGAGCAGTACTTC. Translation gives CASSFLAGAPSYEQYF.

There are a few counts of this clonotype. The CDR3 DNA reads TGCGCCAGCAGCCTCAGCCAAAACCCCCCGGATACGCAGTATTTT. Residues: CASSLSQNPPDTQYF. The chain links TRBV4-3 to TRBJ2-3; no clear D gene. Deletions cut 4 bases from V and 6 bases from J, with 17 bases between. CDR1 and CDR2 (germline): LGHNA, YSLEER. The CDR3 spans 15 residues.

Concerning this clonotype: Since a much larger clone is just one base distant, this may be a read error. The chain combines TRBV12-3 or TRBV12-4 with TRBJ2-2, with 7 bases aligning to TRBD2. The CDR3 length is 14 residues. CDR3 residues: CASGAGENTGGLFF. The DNA of the CDR3 is TGTGCCAGCGGGGCGGGGGAGAACACCGGGGGGCTGTTTTTT.

This chain connects TRBV5-1 to TRBJ1-2; TRBD1 matches 8 bases. The length of the CDR3 is 17 residues. Trimming at V came to 4 bases and at J to 4 bases, leaving 15 bases not matched to a gene. Germline CDR1 reads SGHRS; CDR2 reads YFSETQ. The DNA for the CDR3 is TGCGCCAGCAGCGCGGGACAGGCTCAATTTTCCGGCTATGGCTACACCTTC. Translated, it gives CASSAGQAQFSGYGYTF. Filled out from reference TRBV5-1 and TRBJ1-2, the complete variable domain reads KAGVTQTPRYLIKTRGQQVTLSCSPISGHRSVSWYQQTPGQGLQFLFEYFSETQRNKGNFPGRFSGRQFSNSRSEMNVSTLELGDSALYLCASSAGQAQFSGYGYTFGSGTRLTVV.

There are a few counts of this clonotype. The chain employs TRBV6-1 and TRBJ2-7; 7 nucleotides align to TRBD1. V lost 6 bases and J lost 2; bases outside the gene matches: 10. Looked up from germline, CDR1 is MNHNS and CDR2 is SASEGT. This CDR3 region has 15 residues. This CDR3 is CASRFDRDITYEQYF. The DNA of the CDR3 is TGTGCCAGCAGATTTGACAGGGACATAACCTACGAGCAGTACTTC.

This clonotype was counted at least ten times. V usage is TRBV6-2 or TRBV6-3 and J usage is TRBJ2-5; TRBD1 might be the D (6 bases). This CDR3 contains 13 residues. Germline lookup yields CDR1 MNHEY and CDR2 SVGEGT. The CDR3 sequence is CAVGGGPKETQYF. CDR3 coding DNA: TGTGCGGTTGGGGGCGGACCAAAAGAGACCCAGTACTTC.

This clonotype occurred once. J is TRBJ2-1 and V is TRBV6-2 or TRBV6-3, with TRBD2 matching over 8 bases. The V gene end was trimmed by 0 bases and the J gene end by 6 bases; junction bases not matched to a gene: 16. The germline gives CDR1 MNHEY, CDR2 SVGEGT. The CDR3 spans 19 residues. In DNA, the CDR3 is TGTGCCAGCAGTTACTCGAGGATTCACGGGAGGGCCCCTTCCAATGAGCAGTTCTTC. It specifies CASSYSRIHGRAPSNEQFF.

This clonotype was counted many times. The V call is TRBV30, the J call TRBJ1-5; D gene uncertain. There are 14 residues in the CDR3. Germline assignment: CDR1 GTSNPN and CDR2 SVGIG (reference sequence). The V gene lost 0 bases and the J gene lost 0 bases, with 6 bases spanning the gap. CDR3 amino acids: CAWSVQYSNQPQHF. The CDR3 nucleotides read TGTGCCTGGAGTGTACAGTATAGCAATCAGCCCCAGCATTTT.

V usage is TRBV19 and J usage is TRBJ1-6, with 8 bases lining up with TRBD1. Germline lookup yields CDR1 LNHDA and CDR2 SQIVND (reference sequence). The CDR3 totals 14 residues. V trimming: 6 bases; J trimming: 9 bases; junction bases outside the gene matches: 7. The chain's CDR3 is CASSLTGVLSPLHF. Written as DNA, the CDR3 is TGTGCCAGTAGCCTGACAGGGGTCCTTTCACCCCTCCACTTT.

This clonotype was detected a few times. V usage is TRBV3-1 and J usage is TRBJ2-7, with 8 nucleotides matching TRBD1. The V and J ends lost 2 bases and 6 bases, in that order; junction bases with no gene match: 3. From germline, CDR1 is LGHDT and CDR2 YNNKEL (reference sequence). The length of the CDR3 is 13 residues. Here the CDR3 DNA reads TGTGCCAGCAGCCAATTCACAGGGGGCGAGCAGTACTTC. Translated, it gives CASSQFTGGEQYF.

The chain is built from TRBV27 and TRBJ2-3, with D perhaps matching TRBD1 (6 bases). Germline values: CDR1 MNHEY, CDR2 SMNVEV (reference sequence). V lost 6 bases to trimming and J lost 1 base, with 17 bases between them. The CDR3 totals 16 residues. The DNA for the CDR3 is TGTGCCAGCAGCCAACACAGGGTTTGGGGCACAGATACGCAGTATTTT. This encodes CASSQHRVWGTDTQYF.

The rearrangement uses TRBV30 and TRBJ1-6, with 9 bases matching TRBD1. J lost 11 bases, V lost 3 bases, and 5 bases had no gene match. Looked up from germline, CDR1 is GTSNPN and CDR2 is SVGIG (reference sequence). The CDR3 is 13 residues long. The CDR3 bases are TGTGCCTGGAGCGGGGACAGGGTAACACCCCTCCACTTT. This codes for CAWSGDRVTPLHF.

This clonotype was counted only a few times. This chain's CDR3 is CASSLSGAREKLFF. CDR3 bases: TGTGCCAGCAGTTTGTCTGGGGCGCGGGAAAAACTGTTTTTT. The chain uses TRBV27 and TRBJ1-4, with D possibly being TRBD1 (5 bases). CDR1 is MNHEY and CDR2 is SMNVEV in the germline V gene (reference sequence). The CDR3 extends over 14 amino acids. V was pared by 3 bases and J by 8 bases, with 13 bases between.

V and J are TRBV12-3 or TRBV12-4 and TRBJ1-2; D is possibly TRBD1 (6 bases). This CDR3 is 14 amino acids long. Deletions cut 6 bases from V and 8 bases from J, with 19 bases between. The CDR3 sequence: CASRPGTQLEGYTF. CDR3 coding DNA: TGTGCCAGCAGACCCGGGACACAACTGGAGGGCTACACCTTC.

This chain connects TRBV6-1 to TRBJ2-2; 7 nucleotides match TRBD2. The CDR3 consists of 17 residues. With 5 bases clipped from V and 2 bases from J, the junction kept 11 bases outside the gene matches. The germline V gene encodes CDR1 MNHNS and CDR2 SASEGT. The CDR3 bases are TGTGCCAGCAGTACCCCGTGGGGGGGGGGAAACACCGGGGAGCTGTTTTTT. As protein: CASSTPWGGGNTGELFF.

The chain recombines TRBV27 with TRBJ2-7, with 8 bases aligning to TRBD2. The CDR3 is 14 residues long. V lost 6 bases to trimming and J lost 2 bases; unmatched junction nucleotides: 6. Germline V gene data show CDR1 as MNHEY and CDR2 as SMNVEV (reference sequence). The CDR3 DNA follows: TGTGCCAGCAGCCGGACTAGCCCCCCCTACGAGCAGTACTTC. This gives the protein CASSRTSPPYEQYF.

The chain carries TRBV10-3 and TRBJ2-3; D gene uncertain. This CDR3 has 11 amino acids. The germline gives CDR1 ENHRY, CDR2 SYGVKD. V lost 9 bases to trimming and J lost 1 base, with 5 bases between them. CDR3 loop: CAIGGTDTQYF. The CDR3, as DNA: TGTGCCATTGGCGGCACAGATACGCAGTATTTT.

This clonotype has only a few counts. The V and J genes are TRBV13 and TRBJ2-2; a possible D gene is TRBD1 (6 bases). This CDR3 is built from 17 residues. V was shortened by 6 bases and J by 0 bases, with 17 bases between the two germline ends. Germline V lookup: CDR1 PRHDT, CDR2 FYEKMQ (reference sequence). CDR3 sequence: CASSQGVGQTNTGELFF. The CDR3 coding sequence is TGTGCCAGCAGTCAAGGGGTAGGACAGACGAACACCGGGGAGCTGTTTTTT.

This clonotype was picked up a small number of times. The CDR3 region is CASRGTALGYGYTF. CDR3 coding DNA: TGTGCCAGCAGGGGGACAGCTCTTGGCTATGGCTACACCTTC. The chain combines TRBV12-3 or TRBV12-4 with TRBJ1-2; TRBD1 aligns across 7 bases. Losses at the gene ends were 6 bases for V and 4 bases for J; bases not matched to a gene: 8. The CDR3 has 14 amino acids.

In its sample, this clonotype was seen many times. CDR3 sequence reads: CSARSGVGADTQYF. Here the CDR3 DNA reads TGCAGTGCTCGCTCGGGAGTCGGCGCAGATACGCAGTATTTT. The rearrangement joins TRBV20-1 to TRBJ2-3, with D possibly matching TRBD2 (6 bases). The germline V gene encodes CDR1 DFQATT and CDR2 SNEGSKA (reference sequence). The CDR3 has 14 residues. The germline V and J ends were trimmed by 5 bases and 4 bases, with 16 bases remaining between them.

The chain carries TRBV6-6 and TRBJ2-7; D uncertain. The CDR3 spans 14 residues. Germline-derived CDR1 and CDR2 are MNHNY and SVGAGI (reference sequence). V was pared by 2 bases and J by 0 bases, with 8 bases between. CDR3 nucleotide sequence: TGTGCCAGCAGTTACACCATTTCCTCCTACGAGCAGTACTTC. Its translation: CASSYTISSYEQYF.

This chain connects TRBV3-1 to TRBJ1-2, with 10 positions matching TRBD1. Germline V gene data show CDR1 as LGHDT and CDR2 as YNNKEL (reference sequence). After removal of 4 bases from V and 7 bases from J, the junction contained 9 bases not matched to a gene. This CDR3 region has 15 residues. The CDR3 DNA is TGTGCCAGCAGCCGCCTGACAGGGGGCCTAGGTGGCTACACCTTC. It codes for CASSRLTGGLGGYTF. The complete variable domain, with remaining parts taken from reference TRBV3-1 and TRBJ1-2, reads DTAVSQTPKYLVTQMGNDKSIKCEQNLGHDTMYWYKQDSKKFLKIMFSYNNKELIINETVPNRFSPKSPDKAHLNLHINSLELGDSAVYFCASSRLTGGLGGYTFGSGTRLTVV.

Notes on this clonotype: One end of the junction fails to match germline, which may point to a read error. V gene TRBV10-1 combines with J gene TRBJ2-5; 13 bases are a match to TRBD2. This CDR3 region has 17 residues. Germline CDR1 WNHNN, CDR2 SYGVQD (reference sequence). The CDR3 is CASPGTSGTKPKEAQYF. The CDR3, as DNA: TGCGCCAGCCCAGGGACTAGCGGGACTAAACCCAAAGAGGCCCAGTACTTC.

The table lists this clonotype with a few counts. The gene calls are TRBV7-2 and TRBJ2-7; the match to TRBD1 covers 10 bases. The CDR3 totals 15 residues. Unmatched junction bases numbered 5, after V lost 4 bases and J lost 2 bases. In germline, CDR1 is SGHTA, CDR2 FQGNSA. CDR3 DNA: TGTGCCAGCAGCTCAGAGACAGGGGGCGCCTACGAGCAGTACTTC. Encoded protein: CASSSETGGAYEQYF.

This clonotype was seen a handful of times. The V call is TRBV9, the J call TRBJ1-1, with D hard to call. This CDR3 is 13 amino acids long. Trimming took off 1 base at V and 1 base at J, with 5 bases between the two ends. CDR1 is SGDLS, CDR2 YYNGEE, per germline. Here the CDR3 reads CASSVQANTEAFF. The CDR3 bases are TGTGCCAGCAGCGTACAGGCGAACACTGAAGCTTTCTTT.

This clonotype was detected many times. The V gene is TRBV5-1, the J gene TRBJ2-7, with D perhaps TRBD2 (5 bases). The V end was cut by 4 bases, the J end by 0 bases, with 11 bases between. CDR1 and CDR2 (germline): SGHRS, YFSETQ. The CDR3 has 14 amino acids. The CDR3 DNA is TGCGCCAGCAGCCCCGAGGGCGTCTCCTACGAGCAGTACTTC. This sequence encodes CASSPEGVSYEQYF.